This TCR beta chain comes out of a study of cytomegalovirus exposure and HLA in healthy donors. About the research overall: The study placed around 80% of its 398 genotyped donors in the Caucasian-associated ancestry cluster.

Vbeta (60) and Jbeta (13) primers were used in the PCR. Generated by immunoSEQ multiplex PCR, the TCRdb table keeps only in-frame clones and is missing some. This repertoire shows 200,000 or so clones, 70% to 90% found once; its top ten account for around 2%. Germline values: CDR1 MNHNS, CDR2 SASEGT. The CDR3 runs 13 residues. Trimming shortened V by 8 bases and J by 6 bases, and 15 bases separated the two germline ends. A note on this clone: What it binds is not known.

Study-wide results and limits: Most TCR sequences were seen very rarely across donors, but some public TCRs occurred in many. Most likely, a cluster of highly shared sequence variants arose as a sequencing artifact. A later analysis, which compared TCR beta chains of equal frequency, found the HLA-associated ones more clonally expanded.

The receptor was isolated from a woman under 30 in good health and CMV-seropositive. The chain links TRBV6-1 to TRBJ2-3; the D gene is possibly TRBD1 (5 bases). The sequencing sample was made of PBMCs. The CDR3 DNA is TGTGCCAGCTCCAATGGGGCTTGGGATACGCAGTATTTT. This translates into CASSNGAWDTQYF.